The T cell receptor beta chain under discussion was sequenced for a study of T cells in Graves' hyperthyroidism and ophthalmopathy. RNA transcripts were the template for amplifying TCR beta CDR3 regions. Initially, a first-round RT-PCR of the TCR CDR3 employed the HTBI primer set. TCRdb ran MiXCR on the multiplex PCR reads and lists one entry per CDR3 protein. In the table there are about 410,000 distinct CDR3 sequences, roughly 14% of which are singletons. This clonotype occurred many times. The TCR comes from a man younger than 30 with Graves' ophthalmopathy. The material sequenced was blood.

This chain's CDR3 is CASNAMGGYTF. The CDR3 nucleotides read TGTGCCAGCAACGCCATGGGGGGCTACACCTTC. The chain recombines TRBV12-3 or TRBV12-4 with TRBJ1-2, with D unclear. The V end lost 7 bases, the J end lost 8 bases, and 11 bases lay between the germline ends. This CDR3 has 11 amino acids.